Listed here are 29 T cell receptor beta chains from one sample, sequenced in a study of human thymus T cells. Corrective heart surgery yielded the resections from which the thymus tissue came. The assay was immunoSEQ multiplex PCR, and TCRdb's table has in-frame clones only and misses some. The sample holds roughly 120,000 clones; 90% to 95% are singletons and the top ten take under 0.025%. Input material: thymus tissue. Source of these receptors: a boy younger than two with a congenital heart defect but otherwise immunologically healthy.

The V gene is TRBV19, the J gene TRBJ1-3; a weak D match, TRBD1 (6 bases). V was pared by 5 bases and J by 3 bases, with 17 bases between. Germline loops: CDR1 LNHDA, CDR2 SQIVND (reference sequence). The CDR3 runs to 16 residues. CDR3 nucleotide sequence: TGTGCCAGTAGTCACGACATGGGGGGGCATGGAAACACCATATATTTT. It yields the protein CASSHDMGGHGNTIYF. The full variable domain, in which reference TRBV19 and TRBJ1-3 provide the parts outside the CDR3, is DGGITQSPKYLFRKEGQNVTLSCEQNLNHDAMYWYRQDPGQGLRLIYYSQIVNDFQKGDIAEGYSVSREKKESFPLTVTSAQKNPTAFYLCASSHDMGGHGNTIYFGEGSWLTVV.

V is TRBV4-3 and J is TRBJ1-2, with a weak D call TRBD1 (6 bases). The CDR3 covers 16 residues. Germline V gene lookup returns CDR1 LGHNA and CDR2 YSLEER. V was pared by 4 bases and J by 2 bases, with 17 bases between. The CDR3 coding sequence is TGCGCCAGCAGCCCATGGGAGACAGGTTTGAACTATGGCTACACCTTC. Translating gives CASSPWETGLNYGYTF.

The rearrangement links TRBV9 to TRBJ1-1; 7 bases fit TRBD1. CDR3 length: 15 amino acids. Losses at the gene ends were 2 bases for V and 1 base for J; bases not matched to a gene: 5. The germline CDR1 and CDR2 sequences are SGDLS and YYNGEE. CDR3 DNA: TGTGCCAGCAGCGTGGCAGGGGGGAGGAACACTGAAGCTTTCTTT. Translated, it gives CASSVAGGRNTEAFF.

This chain joins TRBV6-5 and TRBJ1-1; D possibly corresponds to TRBD1 (6 bases). The V gene lost 8 bases and the J gene lost 1 base, with 14 bases spanning the gap. The germline V gene encodes CDR1 MNHEY and CDR2 SVGAGI. The CDR3 is 14 residues long. As DNA, the CDR3 is TGTGCCAGCGGTGGGTGGGGGGCGAACACTGAAGCTTTCTTT. Residues: CASGGWGANTEAFF.

The V call is TRBV12-5, the J call TRBJ2-5, with TRBD1 identical over 8 bases. Germline V CDR1 and CDR2: LGHNT, FRNRAP. Trimming at V came to 2 bases and at J to 7 bases, leaving 9 bases not matched to a gene. This CDR3 contains 15 residues. Here the CDR3 DNA reads TGTGCTAGTGGTTTGCCGGGACAGGTGAGGGTGACCCAGTACTTC. Translating it yields CASGLPGQVRVTQYF.

This chain joins TRBV11-2 and TRBJ1-2, with D unresolved. The CDR3 sequence is 12 residues long. CDR1 SGHAT and CDR2 FQNNGV come from the germline V gene. V was cut by 9 bases and J by 0 bases, with 8 bases left in between. CDR3 nucleotide sequence: TGTGCCAGTGCCGACACTAACTATGGCTACACCTTC. This sequence encodes CASADTNYGYTF. Based on the CDR3 plus reference TRBV11-2 and TRBJ1-2, the full variable domain is EAGVAQSPRYKIIEKRQSVAFWCNPISGHATLYWYQQILGQGPKLLIQFQNNGVVDDSQLPKDRFSAERLKGVDSTLKIQPAKLEDSAVYLCASADTNYGYTFGSGTRLTVV.

V usage is TRBV19 and J usage is TRBJ1-5, with no clear D. The CDR3 is made up of 15 amino acids. Trimming left V 1 base short and J 3 bases short, with 10 bases between. Germline CDR1 LNHDA, CDR2 SQIVND (reference sequence). Here the CDR3 reads CASSIGSGFNQPQHF. The CDR3 DNA reads TGTGCCAGTAGTATAGGGTCGGGGTTCAATCAGCCCCAGCATTTT.

The chain combines TRBV27 with TRBJ2-7; perhaps TRBD2 as D (5 bases). Per the germline V gene, CDR1 is MNHEY and CDR2 is SMNVEV (reference sequence). The CDR3 loop spans 12 amino acids. Trimming took off 6 bases at V and 5 bases at J, with 11 bases between the two ends. The CDR3 spells CASSRTGNEQYF. The CDR3, as DNA: TGTGCCAGCAGCCGGACTGGAAACGAGCAGTACTTC.

The chain carries TRBV7-2 and TRBJ2-2, with D unclear. V lost 0 bases and J 3 bases, leaving 8 bases between the germline ends. Germline V lookup: CDR1 SGHTA, CDR2 FQGNSA. This CDR3 region has 15 residues. The CDR3 spells CASSLASVDTGELFF. The CDR3 DNA reads as TGTGCCAGCAGCTTAGCGAGTGTGGACACCGGGGAGCTGTTTTTT.

The chain recombines TRBV4-2 with TRBJ2-5; D might be TRBD1 (6 bases). V lost 1 base to trimming and J lost 3 bases, with 18 bases between them. This CDR3 has 17 amino acids. Germline lookup yields CDR1 LGHNA and CDR2 YNFKEQ. The CDR3 DNA is TGTGCCAGCAGCCAAGCCCGAGGGGGAAGCGGCGAAGAGACCCAGTACTTC. This encodes CASSQARGGSGEETQYF.

The chain carries TRBV14 and TRBJ1-2; D is perhaps TRBD1 (5 bases). V lost 2 bases and J lost 5, with 15 bases in between. Germline assignment: CDR1 SGHDN and CDR2 FVKESK. The CDR3 is 15 amino acids. In DNA, the CDR3 is TGTGCCAGCAGCCAATCCTCTGACAGACCTTATGGCTACACCTTC. Its protein is CASSQSSDRPYGYTF.

This clone was counted a single time. The rearrangement joins TRBV7-9 to TRBJ2-6, with 9 positions matching TRBD1. Germline assignment: CDR1 SEHNR and CDR2 FQNEAQ (reference sequence). The CDR3 is 19 residues long. V dropped 4 bases and J dropped 0; count of bases not matched to a gene: 10. CDR3 sequence reads: CASSSPDRGSISGANVLTF. The CDR3 nucleotides are TGTGCCAGCAGCTCCCCGGACAGGGGTTCTATCTCTGGGGCCAACGTCCTGACTTTC.

The chain combines TRBV5-6 with TRBJ2-7; 8 bases match TRBD1. Germline assignment: CDR1 SGHDT and CDR2 YYEEEE. The CDR3 covers 16 residues. The V and J ends lost 4 bases and 3 bases, in that order; junction bases with no gene match: 12. CDR3 amino acids: CASSLHLPGQDYEQYF. The CDR3 region has the DNA TGTGCCAGCAGCCTTCATTTGCCGGGACAGGACTACGAGCAGTACTTC.

The chain combines TRBV7-3 with TRBJ2-7; 8 positions match TRBD1. In germline, CDR1 is SGHTA, CDR2 FQGTGA. This CDR3 has 21 residues. V was clipped by 0 bases and J by 3 bases; unmatched bases: 22. The CDR3 DNA reads as TGTGCCAGCAGCTTAACGGGCCGGACAGGGCGACTTCTACGGACTGACTACGAGCAGTACTTC. This translates into CASSLTGRTGRLLRTDYEQYF.

The chain is built from TRBV30 and TRBJ2-7, with 9 bases fitting TRBD2. Trimming at V came to 7 bases and at J to 0 bases, leaving 7 bases not matched to a gene. This CDR3 region has 14 residues. CDR1 is GTSNPN and CDR2 is SVGIG in the germline V gene (reference sequence). The CDR3, as DNA: TGTGCCTCCTTGGGCGGGGGGGCCTCCTACGAGCAGTACTTC. It is translated as CASLGGGASYEQYF.

The chain recombines TRBV5-4 with TRBJ2-2; 10 bases are shared with TRBD2. After removal of 3 bases from V and 5 bases from J, the junction contained 13 bases not matched to a gene. This CDR3 is built from 18 residues. The germline gives CDR1 SGHNT, CDR2 YYREEE (reference sequence). CDR3 sequence: CASSSVSGGGTETGELFF. The CDR3 bases are TGTGCCAGCAGCTCGGTGAGCGGGGGGGGCACCGAGACCGGGGAGCTGTTTTTT.

Concerning this clone itself: No DNA is shown, since the ends of the CDR3 on it are uncertain; the CDR3 is the one TCRdb lists. V gene TRBV7-9 combines with J gene TRBJ1-1. Germline V CDR1 and CDR2: SEHNR, FQNEAQ (reference sequence). Counting both end residues, the CDR3 totals 15 amino acids. The CDR3 spells CASTSVGGRDTEAFF.

CDR3 residues: CASSPFQTGGDSPLHF. CDR3 in DNA: TGTGCCAGCTCACCATTCCAGACAGGGGGGGATTCACCCCTCCACTTT. The chain links TRBV18 to TRBJ1-6, with TRBD1 matching 9 bases. Trimming at V came to 2 bases and at J to 8 bases, leaving 7 bases not matched to a gene. There are 16 residues in the CDR3. From germline, CDR1 is KGHSH and CDR2 LQKENI.

This chain links TRBV28 with TRBJ1-2; D may be TRBD1 (6 bases). Trimming cost V 2 bases and J 6 bases, with 22 bases left between them. The CDR3 sequence is 17 residues long. Germline CDR1 reads MDHEN; CDR2 reads SYDVKM. This CDR3 reads CASSLVTYGGGCNGYTF. In DNA form, the CDR3 reads TGTGCCAGCAGTTTAGTGACGTATGGGGGCGGATGTAATGGCTACACCTTC.

This clone was recorded once. J is TRBJ2-5 and V is TRBV5-3, with 12 bases aligning to TRBD2. TRBV5-3 is noted as an ORF with a role that remains uncertain. The CDR3 totals 15 residues. Trimming at V came to 2 bases and at J to 5 bases, leaving 4 bases not matched to a gene. CDR3 protein: CARSLLGTSGETQYF. Here the CDR3 DNA reads TGTGCCAGAAGCTTATTAGGGACTAGCGGGGAGACCCAGTACTTC.

The chain employs TRBV7-4 and TRBJ1-1; the match to TRBD1 covers 9 bases. The germline V gene encodes CDR1 SGHVT and CDR2 SQSDAQ. The CDR3 extends over 17 amino acids. Losses at the gene ends were 5 bases for V and 2 bases for J; bases not matched to a gene: 12. CDR3: CASSIHHGTGYNTEAFF. CDR3 bases: TGTGCCAGCAGCATCCATCACGGGACAGGGTATAACACTGAAGCTTTCTTT. The full variable domain, in which reference TRBV7-4 and TRBJ1-1 provide the parts outside the CDR3, is GAGVSQSPRYKVAKRGRDVALRCDSISGHVTLYWYRQTLGQGSEVLTYSQSDAQRDKSGRPSGRFSAERPERSVSTLKIQRTEQGDSAVYLCASSIHHGTGYNTEAFFGQGTRLTVV.

J is TRBJ2-1 and V is TRBV28, with 8 bases identical to TRBD2. CDR1 MDHEN and CDR2 SYDVKM come from the germline V gene. V was clipped by 6 bases and J by 5 bases; unmatched bases: 9. This CDR3 region has 15 residues. As DNA, the CDR3 is TGTGCCAGCAGATTTAGCGGGGCGAGTAACAATGAGCAGTTCTTC. This sequence encodes CASRFSGASNNEQFF.

The chain employs TRBV4-3 and TRBJ2-5; 11 nucleotides agree with TRBD1. With V trimmed by 0 bases and J by 5 bases, 5 bases remained unmatched. CDR1 and CDR2 from the germline V gene are LGHNA and YSLEER. This CDR3 has 16 amino acids. Here the CDR3 reads CASSQEGQGAEETQYF. CDR3 nucleotide sequence: TGCGCCAGCAGCCAAGAAGGACAGGGGGCAGAGGAGACCCAGTACTTC.

The gene calls are TRBV6-5 and TRBJ1-5, with D possibly matching TRBD1 (5 bases). Trimming left V 7 bases short and J 5 bases short, with 18 bases between. This CDR3 has 15 residues. From germline, CDR1 is MNHEY and CDR2 SVGAGI. CDR3 sequence reads: CASNKGGDKDQPQHF. CDR3 nucleotides: TGTGCCAGCAATAAAGGAGGGGATAAGGATCAGCCCCAGCATTTT.

The rearrangement joins TRBV11-3 to TRBJ2-2; D not resolved. Germline V gene sequence: CDR1 SGHNT, CDR2 YENEEA. V was trimmed by 7 bases and J by 7 bases, leaving 7 bases between them. The CDR3 loop spans 11 amino acids. CDR3 in amino acids: CASNDGGELFF. The CDR3, as DNA: TGTGCCAGCAACGACGGCGGGGAGCTGTTTTTT. The variable domain in full, completed from reference TRBV11-3 and TRBJ2-2, reads EAGVVQSPRYKIIEKKQPVAFWCNPISGHNTLYWYLQNLGQGPELLIRYENEEAVDDSQLPKDRFSAERLKGVDSTLKIQPAELGDSAVYLCASNDGGELFFGEGSRLTVL.

The chain uses TRBV4-3 and TRBJ1-2; no reliable D call. The CDR3 has 15 residues. V was shortened by 1 base and J by 4 bases, with 13 bases between the two germline ends. Germline values: CDR1 LGHNA, CDR2 YSLEER. The CDR3 DNA sequence: TGCGCCAGCAGCCAAGTCGAGGGCGCAAGCTATGGCTACACCTTC. Protein sequence: CASSQVEGASYGYTF.

The gene calls are TRBV2 and TRBJ2-5; TRBD1 is a possible D gene (6 bases). CDR3 length equals 16 residues. Trimming cost V 6 bases and J 2 bases, with 19 bases left between them. Germline CDR1 and CDR2: SNHLY and FYNNEI. CDR3 protein: CASSAQGMRGQETQYF. The CDR3 nucleotides are TGTGCCAGCAGCGCTCAGGGGATGAGGGGACAAGAGACCCAGTACTTC.

The chain couples TRBV2 to TRBJ1-6; no firm D call. The CDR3 covers 18 residues. Germline V gene lookup returns CDR1 SNHLY and CDR2 FYNNEI. The germline V and J ends were trimmed by 1 base and 2 bases, with 15 bases remaining between them. CDR3 loop: CASSEGVAGFTYNSPLHF. DNA for the CDR3: TGTGCCAGCAGTGAAGGTGTAGCGGGTTTCACCTATAATTCACCCCTCCACTTT. Full variable domain (missing parts from reference TRBV2 and TRBJ1-6): EPEVTQTPSHQVTQMGQEVILRCVPISNHLYFYWYRQILGQKVEFLVSFYNNEISEKSEIFDDQFSVERPDGSNFTLKIRSTKLEDSAMYFCASSEGVAGFTYNSPLHFGNGTRLTVT.

V and J are TRBV29-1 and TRBJ2-6; unclear D gene. The CDR3 runs to 12 residues. Trimming removed 4 bases at V and 0 bases at J, with 1 base between. Germline V gene sequence: CDR1 SQVTM, CDR2 ANQGSEA. CDR3 bases: TGCAGCGTTGTCTCTGGGGCCAACGTCCTGACTTTC. It is translated as CSVVSGANVLTF.